This T cell receptor beta chain was sequenced during a study of blood T cell repertoires in COVID-19. Study-level information: Samples representing acute and convalescent COVID-19 were sourced from the United States, Italy and Spain. Sample material is recorded as cDNA or gDNA derived from T cells, B-cell-depleted T cells, or PBMCs.

Libraries were prepared by immunoSEQ multiplex PCR; TCRdb keeps only in-frame clonotypes and omits some of them. The repertoire holds 200,000 to 250,000 clones, with about 80% as singletons. Assignments of participants to cohorts depended upon their own reported clinical history. The CDR3 runs to 14 residues. J lost 7 bases, V lost 5 bases, and 5 bases had no gene match. The germline CDR1 and CDR2 sequences are SNHLY and FYNNEI. Sample: PBMCs or T cells enriched from blood (not recorded which). The receptor comes from a woman in her 40s with acute COVID-19. The chain links TRBV2 to TRBJ1-6; the match to TRBD1 covers 7 bases. Written as DNA, the CDR3 is TGTGCCAGCAGTTCACAGGGGCCCAATTCACCCCTCCACTTT. This gives the protein CASSSQGPNSPLHF.